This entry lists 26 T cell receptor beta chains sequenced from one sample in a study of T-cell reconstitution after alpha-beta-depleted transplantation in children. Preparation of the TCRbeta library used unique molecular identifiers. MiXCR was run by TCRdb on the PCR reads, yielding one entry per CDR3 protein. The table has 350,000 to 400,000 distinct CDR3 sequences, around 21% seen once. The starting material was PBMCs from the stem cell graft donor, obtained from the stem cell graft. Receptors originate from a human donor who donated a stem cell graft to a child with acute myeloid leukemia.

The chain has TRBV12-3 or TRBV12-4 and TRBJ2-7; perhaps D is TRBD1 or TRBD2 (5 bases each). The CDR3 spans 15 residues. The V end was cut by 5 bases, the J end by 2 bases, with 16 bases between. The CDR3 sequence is CASSDIRDGAYEQYF. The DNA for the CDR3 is TGTGCCAGCAGTGATATCCGGGACGGAGCCTACGAGCAGTACTTC.

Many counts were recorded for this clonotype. The CDR3 bases are TGTGCCACCAGTGATTCCGGACAGGGGGTTACCGGGGAGCTGTTTTTT. Translated: CATSDSGQGVTGELFF. The V and J genes are TRBV24-1 and TRBJ2-2, with 10 bases matching TRBD1. Germline V lookup: CDR1 KGHDR, CDR2 SFDVKD. This CDR3 contains 16 residues. V shed 2 bases, J shed 5 bases, and the junction held 4 bases outside the gene matches.

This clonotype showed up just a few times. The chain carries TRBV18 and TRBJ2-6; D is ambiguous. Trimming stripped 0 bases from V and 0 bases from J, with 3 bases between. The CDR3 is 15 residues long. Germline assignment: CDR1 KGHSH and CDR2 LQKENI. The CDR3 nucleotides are TGTGCCAGCTCACCACCTAGCTCTGGGGCCAACGTCCTGACTTTC. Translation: CASSPPSSGANVLTF. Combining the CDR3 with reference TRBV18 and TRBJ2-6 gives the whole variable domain NAGVMQNPRHLVRRRGQEARLRCSPMKGHSHVYWYRQLPEEGLKFMVYLQKENIIDESGMPKERFSAEFPKEGPSILRIQQVVRGDSAAYFCASSPPSSGANVLTFGAGSRLTVL.

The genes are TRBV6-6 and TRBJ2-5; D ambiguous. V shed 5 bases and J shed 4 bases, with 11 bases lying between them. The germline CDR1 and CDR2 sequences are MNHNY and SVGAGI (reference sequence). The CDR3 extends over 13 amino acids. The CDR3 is CASSRAGPETQYF. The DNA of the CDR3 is TGTGCCAGCAGTAGAGCCGGCCCAGAGACCCAGTACTTC.

As DNA, the CDR3 is TGTGCCAGCATCCCTCCGGGGGCGGACACTGAAGCTTTCTTT. Its translation is CASIPPGADTEAFF. The chain links TRBV7-9 to TRBJ1-1, with D tentatively TRBD1 (6 bases). CDR1 is SEHNR and CDR2 is FQNEAQ in the germline V gene (reference sequence). The V and J ends lost 7 bases and 3 bases respectively, with 15 bases between them. CDR3 length: 14 residues.

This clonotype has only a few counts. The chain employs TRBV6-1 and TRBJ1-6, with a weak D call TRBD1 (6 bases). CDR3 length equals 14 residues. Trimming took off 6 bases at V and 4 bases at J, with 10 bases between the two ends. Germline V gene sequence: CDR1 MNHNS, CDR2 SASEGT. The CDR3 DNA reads TGTGCCAGCAGACAGGGTGAATATAATTCACCCCTCCACTTT. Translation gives CASRQGEYNSPLHF.

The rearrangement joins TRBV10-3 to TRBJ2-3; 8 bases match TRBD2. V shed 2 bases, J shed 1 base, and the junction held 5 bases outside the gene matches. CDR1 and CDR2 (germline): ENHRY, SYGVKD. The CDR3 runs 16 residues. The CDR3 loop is CAISEPQAGGTDTQYF. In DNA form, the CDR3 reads TGTGCCATCAGTGAGCCGCAAGCGGGAGGCACAGATACGCAGTATTTT.

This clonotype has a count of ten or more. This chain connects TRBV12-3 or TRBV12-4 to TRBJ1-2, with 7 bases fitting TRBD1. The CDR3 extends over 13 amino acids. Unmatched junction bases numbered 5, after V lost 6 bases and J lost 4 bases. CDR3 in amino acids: CASSPGQRYGYTF. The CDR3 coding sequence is TGTGCCAGCAGCCCGGGACAGCGCTATGGCTACACCTTC.

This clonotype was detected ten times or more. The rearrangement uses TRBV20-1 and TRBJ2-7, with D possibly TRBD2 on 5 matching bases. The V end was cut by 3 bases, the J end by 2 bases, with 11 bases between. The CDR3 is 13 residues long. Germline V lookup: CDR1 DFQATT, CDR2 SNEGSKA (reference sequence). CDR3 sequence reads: CSASPGNPYEQYF. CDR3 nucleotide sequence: TGCAGTGCTAGTCCCGGGAACCCCTACGAGCAGTACTTC.

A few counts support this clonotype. CDR3: CASSQALSGELFF. The CDR3 DNA is TGCGCCAGCAGCCAAGCGTTGTCCGGGGAGCTGTTTTTT. The genes are TRBV4-1 and TRBJ2-2; no clear D gene. V was trimmed by 1 base and J by 6 bases, leaving 6 bases between them. CDR3 length: 13 amino acids. The V gene's germline CDR1 is MGHRA and CDR2 YSYEKL.

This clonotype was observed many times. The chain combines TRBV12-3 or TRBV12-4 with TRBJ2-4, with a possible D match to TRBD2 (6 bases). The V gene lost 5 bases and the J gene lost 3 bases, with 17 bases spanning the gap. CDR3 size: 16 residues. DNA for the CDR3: TGTGCCAGCAGTCGGTCTGGCGGGAAGGGCAAAAACATTCAGTACTTC. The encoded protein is CASSRSGGKGKNIQYF.

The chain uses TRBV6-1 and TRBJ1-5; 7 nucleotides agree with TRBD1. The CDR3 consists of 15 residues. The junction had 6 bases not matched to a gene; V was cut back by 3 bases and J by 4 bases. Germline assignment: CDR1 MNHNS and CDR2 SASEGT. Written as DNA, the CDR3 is TGTGCCAGCAGTGAGGGAGGGGGCCGAAATCAGCCCCAGCATTTT. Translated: CASSEGGGRNQPQHF.

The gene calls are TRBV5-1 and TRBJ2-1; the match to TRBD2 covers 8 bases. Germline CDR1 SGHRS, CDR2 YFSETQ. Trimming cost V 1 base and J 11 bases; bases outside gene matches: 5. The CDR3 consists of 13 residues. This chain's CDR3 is CASSLSAGGQQFF. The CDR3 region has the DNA TGCGCCAGCAGCTTGTCGGCGGGAGGTCAGCAGTTCTTC. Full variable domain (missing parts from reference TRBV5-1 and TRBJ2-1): KAGVTQTPRYLIKTRGQQVTLSCSPISGHRSVSWYQQTPGQGLQFLFEYFSETQRNKGNFPGRFSGRQFSNSRSEMNVSTLELGDSALYLCASSLSAGGQQFFGPGTRLTVL.

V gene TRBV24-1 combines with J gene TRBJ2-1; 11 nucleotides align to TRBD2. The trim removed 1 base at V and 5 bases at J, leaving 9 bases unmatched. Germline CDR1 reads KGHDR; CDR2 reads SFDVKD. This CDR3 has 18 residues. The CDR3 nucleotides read TGTGCCACCAGTGATTTAAACGGACTAGCGGGTCTTCACAATGAGCAGTTCTTC. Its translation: CATSDLNGLAGLHNEQFF.

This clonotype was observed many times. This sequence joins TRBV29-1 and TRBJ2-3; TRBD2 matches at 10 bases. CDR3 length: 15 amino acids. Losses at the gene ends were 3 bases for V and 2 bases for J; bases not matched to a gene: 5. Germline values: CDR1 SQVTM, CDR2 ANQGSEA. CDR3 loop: CSVDIAGGPTDTQYF. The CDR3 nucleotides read TGCAGCGTTGACATAGCGGGAGGACCCACAGATACGCAGTATTTT.

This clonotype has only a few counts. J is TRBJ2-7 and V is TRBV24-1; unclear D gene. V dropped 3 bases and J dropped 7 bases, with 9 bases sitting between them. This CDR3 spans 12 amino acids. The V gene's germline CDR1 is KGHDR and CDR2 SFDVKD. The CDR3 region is CATSDAWGEQYF. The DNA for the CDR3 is TGTGCCACCAGTGATGCATGGGGTGAGCAGTACTTC.

CDR3 bases: TGCAGTGCCCCCATAGCGGGAGGCACAGATACGCAGTATTTT. Its protein product is CSAPIAGGTDTQYF. The rearrangement links TRBV20-1 to TRBJ2-3; 9 bases are a match to TRBD2. Germline CDR1 DFQATT, CDR2 SNEGSKA (reference sequence). The CDR3 is 14 residues long. Trimming removed 6 bases from V and 1 base from J; junction bases left unmatched: 5.

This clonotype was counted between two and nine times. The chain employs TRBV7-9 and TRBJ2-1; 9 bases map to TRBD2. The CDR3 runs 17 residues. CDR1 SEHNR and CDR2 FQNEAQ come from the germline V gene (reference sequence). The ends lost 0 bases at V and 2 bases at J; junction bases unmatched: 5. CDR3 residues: CASSLAPTSGAYNEQFF. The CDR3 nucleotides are TGTGCCAGCAGCTTAGCGCCGACTAGCGGAGCCTACAATGAGCAGTTCTTC.

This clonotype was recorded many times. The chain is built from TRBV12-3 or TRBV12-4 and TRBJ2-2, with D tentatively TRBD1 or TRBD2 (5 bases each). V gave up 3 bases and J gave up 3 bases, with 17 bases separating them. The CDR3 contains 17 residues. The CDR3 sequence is CASSFDFGGKDTGELFF. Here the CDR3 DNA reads TGTGCCAGCAGTTTTGACTTTGGGGGAAAGGACACCGGGGAGCTGTTTTTT.

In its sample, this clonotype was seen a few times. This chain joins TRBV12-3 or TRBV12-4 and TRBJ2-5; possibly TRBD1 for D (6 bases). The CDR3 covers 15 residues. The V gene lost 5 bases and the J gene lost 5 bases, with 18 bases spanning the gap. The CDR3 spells CASSIGTPRRETQYF. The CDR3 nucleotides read TGTGCCAGCAGTATCGGGACACCTCGCCGGGAGACCCAGTACTTC.

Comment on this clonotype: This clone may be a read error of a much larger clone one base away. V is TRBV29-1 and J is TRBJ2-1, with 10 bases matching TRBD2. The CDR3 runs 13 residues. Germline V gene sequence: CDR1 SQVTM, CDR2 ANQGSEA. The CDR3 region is CSVYLAGGHERFF. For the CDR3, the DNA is TGCAGCGTTTACTTAGCGGGAGGCCACGAGCGGTTCTTC.

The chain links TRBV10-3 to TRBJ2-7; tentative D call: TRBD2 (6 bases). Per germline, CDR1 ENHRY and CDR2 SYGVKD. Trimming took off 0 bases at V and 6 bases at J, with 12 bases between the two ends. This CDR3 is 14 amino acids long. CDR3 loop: CAISESEGLREQYF. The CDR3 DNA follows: TGTGCCATCAGTGAGTCGGAGGGTTTGCGCGAGCAGTACTTC.

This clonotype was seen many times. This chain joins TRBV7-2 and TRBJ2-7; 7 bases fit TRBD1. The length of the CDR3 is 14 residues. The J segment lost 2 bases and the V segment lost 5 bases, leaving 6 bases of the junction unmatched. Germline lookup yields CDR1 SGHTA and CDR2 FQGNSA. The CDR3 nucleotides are TGTGCCAGCAGCGTTCGACAGGGAGCCTACGAGCAGTACTTC. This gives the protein CASSVRQGAYEQYF.

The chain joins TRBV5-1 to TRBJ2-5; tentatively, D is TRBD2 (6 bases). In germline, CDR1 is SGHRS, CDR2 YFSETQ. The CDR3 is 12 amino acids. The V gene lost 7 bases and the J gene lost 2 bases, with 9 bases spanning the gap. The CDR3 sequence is CASYREQETQYF. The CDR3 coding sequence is TGCGCCAGCTACCGGGAGCAAGAGACCCAGTACTTC.

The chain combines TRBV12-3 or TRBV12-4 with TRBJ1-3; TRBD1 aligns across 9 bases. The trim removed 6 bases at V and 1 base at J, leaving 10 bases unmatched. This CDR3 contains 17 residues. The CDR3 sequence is CASRAVGTGWSGNTIYF. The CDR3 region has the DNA TGTGCCAGCAGAGCCGTCGGGACAGGGTGGTCTGGAAACACCATATATTTT.

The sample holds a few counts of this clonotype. CDR3 nucleotides: TGTGCCAGCAGTTACTCGACGTCTAGCGGTAGAGTGCAGTTCTTC. Translation: CASSYSTSSGRVQFF. This chain uses TRBV6-2 or TRBV6-3 with TRBJ2-1; 7 bases map to TRBD2. J lost 12 bases, V lost 0 bases, and 11 bases had no gene match. This CDR3 has 15 residues. The germline V gene encodes CDR1 MNHEY and CDR2 SVGEGT.